This T cell receptor (beta chain) is drawn from a study of blood T cell repertoires in COVID-19. TCRdb's copy holds only in-frame clones and misses some; the assay was immunoSEQ multiplex PCR. The profile covers about 160,000 clones, with about 85% appearing a single time and around 5.3% taken by the ten largest. The ends were cut back, 6 bases at V and 2 bases at J, with 7 bases in the middle. The CDR3 spans 13 residues. Per the germline V gene, CDR1 is MDHEN and CDR2 is SYDVKM. In this sample, this clone turned up a few times. This sequence originates from a woman aged 40 to 50 with acute COVID-19. Sequenced input: PBMCs or T cells enriched from blood (not recorded which). This rearrangement joins TRBV28 to TRBJ2-2; D uncertain. CDR3 bases: TGTGCCAGCAGCTCACTTAACACCGGGGAGCTGTTTTTT. Protein sequence: CASSSLNTGELFF.